These T cell receptor beta chains were read from a single sample in a study of cytomegalovirus exposure and HLA in healthy donors. Assay: immunoSEQ multiplex PCR; the TCRdb copy retains only in-frame clones and omits some. The sample gives about 160,000 clones, 65% to 80% of which show up once; 2.5% to 3.5% is in the top ten. Sample: PBMCs. The receptors were sampled from a woman aged 45 to 65 in good health and CMV-seropositive. Each CDR3 is given with its conserved first and last residue. A D gene is named only where the DNA matches it firmly. Size tells how often a clone was seen (once, few, many) or the class of an expanded clone, and some rows leave it out.

cdr3_nt: TGTGCCAGCAGCTTTCGATCCAGACAAGAGACCCAGTACTTC
cdr3_aa: CASSFRSRQETQYF
v_call: TRBV7-2
clone_size: .
d_call: .
j_call: TRBJ2-5

cdr3_nt: TGTGCCAGCAGCCCGGGACAGGGGGGGTGGGAGACCCAGTACTTC
cdr3_aa: CASSPGQGGWETQYF
v_call: TRBV2
clone_size: .
d_call: TRBD1
j_call: TRBJ2-5

cdr3_nt: TGTGCCAGCAGTGTGGCGGCCTCACTCTCTGGGGCCAACGTCCTGACTTTC
cdr3_aa: CASSVAASLSGANVLTF
v_call: TRBV25-1
clone_size: .
d_call: .
j_call: TRBJ2-6

cdr3_nt: TGTGCCAGCAGCTTAGATAACAGGCGCTATGGCTACACCTTC
cdr3_aa: CASSLDNRRYGYTF
v_call: TRBV11-2
clone_size: .
d_call: .
j_call: TRBJ1-2

cdr3_nt: TGCAGCGTTGTTAGGGACACAACTAACTATGGCTACACCTTC
cdr3_aa: CSVVRDTTNYGYTF
v_call: TRBV29-1
clone_size: few
d_call: .
j_call: TRBJ1-2

cdr3_nt: TGTGCCAGCAGCCAAAGCGCACAGGGCTATGGCTACACCTTC
cdr3_aa: CASSQSAQGYGYTF
v_call: TRBV14
clone_size: .
d_call: .
j_call: TRBJ1-2

cdr3_nt: TGTGCCAGCACTCGGCAGGCTGGAAACACCATATATTTT
cdr3_aa: CASTRQAGNTIYF
v_call: TRBV2
clone_size: .
d_call: .
j_call: TRBJ1-3

cdr3_nt: TGCGCCAGCATTGGCCGAAGGGGGCTCCCCAACACAGATACGCAGTATTTT
cdr3_aa: CASIGRRGLPNTDTQYF
v_call: TRBV10-1
clone_size: .
d_call: TRBD1
j_call: TRBJ2-3

cdr3_nt: TGTGCCAGCAGTTGGACAGGGAGCGGCTACACCTTC
cdr3_aa: CASSWTGSGYTF
v_call: TRBV2
clone_size: .
d_call: TRBD1
j_call: TRBJ1-2

cdr3_nt: TGTGCCAGCAGTGAGGAGGATAACTATGGCTACACCTTC
cdr3_aa: CASSEEDNYGYTF
v_call: TRBV2
clone_size: few
d_call: .
j_call: TRBJ1-2

cdr3_nt: TGTGCCAGCAGTTACTCTTCGGATACGCAGTATTTT
cdr3_aa: CASSYSSDTQYF
v_call: TRBV6-5
clone_size: .
d_call: .
j_call: TRBJ2-3

cdr3_nt: TGTGCCAGCAGCTTAGGTTCGGTAGCGGGAGGCAATGAGCAGTTCTTC
cdr3_aa: CASSLGSVAGGNEQFF
v_call: TRBV7-9
clone_size: .
d_call: TRBD2
j_call: TRBJ2-1

cdr3_nt: TGCGCCAGCAGCTTTATGCCCCACGGACAGGGGACGACTGAAGCTTTCTTT
cdr3_aa: CASSFMPHGQGTTEAFF
v_call: TRBV5-1
clone_size: few
d_call: TRBD1
j_call: TRBJ1-1

cdr3_nt: TGTGCCAGCAGCCGGACGGGGGACTATGGCTACACCTTC
cdr3_aa: CASSRTGDYGYTF
v_call: TRBV11-1
clone_size: .
d_call: .
j_call: TRBJ1-2

cdr3_nt: TGTGCCAGCAGCTTGGACCCCGGACAGGGTAGATATGGCTACACCTTC
cdr3_aa: CASSLDPGQGRYGYTF
v_call: TRBV5-5
clone_size: .
d_call: TRBD1
j_call: TRBJ1-2

cdr3_nt: TGTGCCAGCAGAGGGGACAGTGGTGATACGCAGTATTTT
cdr3_aa: CASRGDSGDTQYF
v_call: TRBV2
clone_size: once
d_call: TRBD1
j_call: TRBJ2-3

cdr3_nt: TGTGCCAGCAGCTTAGGGACAGGGGCCGCCTACGAGCAGTACTTC
cdr3_aa: CASSLGTGAAYEQYF
v_call: TRBV7-9
clone_size: .
d_call: TRBD1
j_call: TRBJ2-7